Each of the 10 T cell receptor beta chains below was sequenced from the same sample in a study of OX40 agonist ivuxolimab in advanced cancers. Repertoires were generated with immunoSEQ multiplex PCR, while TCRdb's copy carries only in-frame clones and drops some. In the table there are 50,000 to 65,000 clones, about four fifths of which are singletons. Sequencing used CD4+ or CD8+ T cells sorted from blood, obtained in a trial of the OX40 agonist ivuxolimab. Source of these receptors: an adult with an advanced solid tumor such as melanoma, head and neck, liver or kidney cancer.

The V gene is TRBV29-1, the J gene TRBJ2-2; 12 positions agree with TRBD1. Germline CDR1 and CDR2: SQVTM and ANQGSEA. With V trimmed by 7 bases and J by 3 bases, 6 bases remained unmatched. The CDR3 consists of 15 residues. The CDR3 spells CSARGTGGDTGELFF. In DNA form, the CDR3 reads TGCAGCGCCCGAGGGACAGGGGGCGACACCGGGGAGCTGTTTTTT.

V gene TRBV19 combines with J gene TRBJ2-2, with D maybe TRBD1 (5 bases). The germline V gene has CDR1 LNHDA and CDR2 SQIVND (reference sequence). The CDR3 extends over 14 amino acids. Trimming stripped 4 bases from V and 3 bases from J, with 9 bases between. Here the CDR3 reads CASSTTGYTGELFF. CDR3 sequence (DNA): TGTGCCAGTAGTACTACAGGCTACACCGGGGAGCTGTTTTTT.

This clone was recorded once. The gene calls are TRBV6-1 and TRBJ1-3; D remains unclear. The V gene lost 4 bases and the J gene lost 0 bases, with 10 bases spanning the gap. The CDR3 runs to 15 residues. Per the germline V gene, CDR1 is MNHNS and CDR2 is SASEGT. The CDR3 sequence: CASSGPRDSGNTIYF. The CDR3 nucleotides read TGTGCCAGCAGTGGACCCCGGGACTCTGGAAACACCATATATTTT.

CDR3 loop: CASSVPGTDAFF. The CDR3 nucleotides read TGTGCCAGCAGCGTACCCGGGACAGACGCTTTCTTT. The rearrangement joins TRBV9 to TRBJ1-1, with 7 bases identical to TRBD1. Germline CDR1 reads SGDLS; CDR2 reads YYNGEE. The trim removed 1 base at V and 11 bases at J, leaving 5 bases unmatched. The CDR3 covers 12 residues.

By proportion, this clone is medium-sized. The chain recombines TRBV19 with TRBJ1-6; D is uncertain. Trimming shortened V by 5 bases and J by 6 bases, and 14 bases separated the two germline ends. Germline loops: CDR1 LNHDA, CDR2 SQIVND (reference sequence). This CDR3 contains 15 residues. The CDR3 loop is CASSPERSLNSPLHF. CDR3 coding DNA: TGTGCCAGTAGTCCTGAACGCAGCCTTAATTCACCCCTCCACTTT.

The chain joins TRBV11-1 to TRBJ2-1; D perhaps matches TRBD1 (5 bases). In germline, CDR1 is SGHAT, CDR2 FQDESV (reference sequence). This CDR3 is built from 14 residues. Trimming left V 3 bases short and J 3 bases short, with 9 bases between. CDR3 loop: CASSFQGSYNEQFF. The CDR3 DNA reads TGTGCCAGCAGCTTCCAGGGCAGCTACAATGAGCAGTTCTTC.

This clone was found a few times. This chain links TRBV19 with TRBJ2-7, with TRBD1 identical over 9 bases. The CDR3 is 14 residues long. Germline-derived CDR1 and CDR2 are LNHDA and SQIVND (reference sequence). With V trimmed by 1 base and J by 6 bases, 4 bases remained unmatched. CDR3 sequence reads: CASSIVKTGGEQYF. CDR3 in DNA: TGTGCCAGTAGTATAGTGAAGACAGGGGGCGAGCAGTACTTC.

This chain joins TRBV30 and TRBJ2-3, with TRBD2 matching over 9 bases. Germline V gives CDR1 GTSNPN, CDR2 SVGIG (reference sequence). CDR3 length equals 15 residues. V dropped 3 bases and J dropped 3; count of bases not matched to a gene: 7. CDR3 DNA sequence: TGTGCCTGGAGGGGAGGGCGGGGGGGTACAGATACGCAGTATTTT. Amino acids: CAWRGGRGGTDTQYF. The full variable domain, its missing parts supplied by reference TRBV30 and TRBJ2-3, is SQTIHQWPATLVQPVGSPLSLECTVEGTSNPNLYWYRQAAGRGLQLLFYSVGIGQISSEVPQNLSASRPQDRQFILSSKKLLLSDSGFYLCAWRGGRGGTDTQYFGPGTRLTVL.

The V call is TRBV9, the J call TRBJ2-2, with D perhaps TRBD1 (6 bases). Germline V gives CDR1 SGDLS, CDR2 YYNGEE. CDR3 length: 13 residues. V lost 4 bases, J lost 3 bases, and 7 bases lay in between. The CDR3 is CASSPGDTGELFF. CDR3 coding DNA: TGTGCCAGCAGCCCAGGGGACACCGGGGAGCTGTTTTTT.

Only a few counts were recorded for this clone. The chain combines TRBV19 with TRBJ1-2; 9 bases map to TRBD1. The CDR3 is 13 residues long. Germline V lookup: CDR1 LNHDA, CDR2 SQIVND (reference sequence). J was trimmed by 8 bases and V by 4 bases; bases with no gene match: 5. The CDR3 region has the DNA TGTGCCAGTAGTACGGGGACAGGGCAGGGCTACACCTTC. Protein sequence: CASSTGTGQGYTF.